This is a list of T cell receptor beta chains from one sample in a study of blood T cell repertoires in COVID-19. TCRdb's table, derived via immunoSEQ multiplex PCR, lists solely in-frame clones and lacks some. Of 170,000 or so clones listed, approximately 81% are singletons. What was sequenced was peripheral blood. The receptors originated from a man aged 18-30 years with active or convalescent COVID-19. Each CDR3 is given with its conserved first and last residue. Each record gives: clone size, J gene, V gene, D gene, CDR3 protein, CDR3 DNA. The D gene is left open where the match is weak. Some rows have no size entry. The others give once, few or many, or a class for an expanded clone.

abundance: .; j_gene: TRBJ1-1; v_gene: TRBV4-2; d_gene: .; CDR3aa: CASSRLLGPGHAEAFF; CDR3nt: TGTGCCAGCAGCCGTCTCTTAGGCCCGGGACACGCTGAAGCTTTCTTT
abundance: .; j_gene: TRBJ2-5; v_gene: TRBV14; d_gene: TRBD2; CDR3aa: CASSQPSGGRETQYF; CDR3nt: TGTGCCAGCAGCCAACCTAGCGGGGGAAGGGAGACCCAGTACTTC
abundance: few; j_gene: TRBJ2-5; v_gene: TRBV3-1/TRBV3-2; d_gene: TRBD2; CDR3aa: CASSHPSGGPWETQYF; CDR3nt: TGTGCCAGCAGCCATCCTAGCGGGGGGCCATGGGAGACCCAGTACTTC
abundance: .; j_gene: TRBJ1-5; v_gene: TRBV30; d_gene: TRBD1; CDR3aa: CAWSLQGARQPQHF; CDR3nt: TGTGCCTGGAGTTTACAGGGGGCGAGGCAGCCCCAGCATTTT
abundance: .; j_gene: TRBJ2-7; v_gene: TRBV7-9; d_gene: .; CDR3aa: CASSLGLTSYEQYF; CDR3nt: TGTGCCAGCAGCTTAGGGTTAACTAGTTACGAGCAGTACTTC
abundance: .; j_gene: TRBJ2-7; v_gene: TRBV28; d_gene: TRBD2; CDR3aa: CASSLRRGLAVYEQYF; CDR3nt: TGTGCCAGCAGTTTAAGAAGGGGACTAGCGGTTTACGAGCAGTACTTC
abundance: once; j_gene: TRBJ1-2; v_gene: TRBV10-3; d_gene: TRBD1; CDR3aa: CAISPHTPMTGGNYGYTF; CDR3nt: TGTGCCATCAGCCCCCATACTCCGATGACAGGGGGCAACTATGGCTACACCTTC
abundance: .; j_gene: TRBJ1-2; v_gene: TRBV6-1; d_gene: .; CDR3aa: CASSEYVSGGYTF; CDR3nt: TGTGCCAGCAGTGAATATGTCAGCGGTGGCTACACCTTC
abundance: .; j_gene: TRBJ1-3; v_gene: TRBV27; d_gene: TRBD1; CDR3aa: CASSSRGLSGNTIYF; CDR3nt: TGTGCCAGCAGTTCCAGGGGGCTCTCTGGAAACACCATATATTTT
abundance: .; j_gene: TRBJ1-6; v_gene: TRBV12-3/TRBV12-4; d_gene: TRBD1; CDR3aa: CASRTGAHSPLHF; CDR3nt: TGTGCCAGCAGAACAGGGGCCCATTCACCCCTCCACTTT
abundance: .; j_gene: TRBJ2-5; v_gene: TRBV5-4; d_gene: TRBD1; CDR3aa: CASSPKTGTGQETQYF; CDR3nt: TGTGCCAGCAGCCCCAAGACAGGGACCGGCCAAGAGACCCAGTACTTC
abundance: .; j_gene: TRBJ1-5; v_gene: TRBV7-8; d_gene: .; CDR3aa: CASSSRGGGNQPQHF; CDR3nt: TGTGCCAGCAGCTCAAGGGGTGGGGGCAATCAGCCCCAGCATTTT
abundance: .; j_gene: TRBJ1-6; v_gene: TRBV11-2; d_gene: .; CDR3aa: CASSLGFNGVLIGSPLHF; CDR3nt: TGTGCCAGCAGCTTGGGTTTCAACGGGGTGCTAATAGGATCACCCCTCCACTTT
abundance: .; j_gene: TRBJ1-2; v_gene: TRBV11-2; d_gene: TRBD1; CDR3aa: CASSLTGGTVYGYTF; CDR3nt: TGTGCCAGCAGCTTGACCGGAGGGACAGTCTATGGCTACACCTTC
abundance: .; j_gene: TRBJ1-6; v_gene: TRBV6-5; d_gene: TRBD1; CDR3aa: CASSSDRGDSPLHF; CDR3nt: TGTGCCAGCAGTTCTGACAGGGGAGATTCACCCCTCCACTTT
abundance: .; j_gene: TRBJ2-3; v_gene: TRBV6-2/TRBV6-3; d_gene: TRBD2; CDR3aa: CASSYGGTSGRFSTDTQYF; CDR3nt: TGTGCCAGCAGTTACGGAGGGACTAGCGGGAGGTTCAGCACAGATACGCAGTATTTT
abundance: .; j_gene: TRBJ2-5; v_gene: TRBV7-2; d_gene: TRBD1; CDR3aa: CASSQGQGKQTQYF; CDR3nt: TGTGCCAGCAGCCAGGGACAGGGGAAACAGACCCAGTACTTC
abundance: .; j_gene: TRBJ2-1; v_gene: TRBV27; d_gene: TRBD2; CDR3aa: CASSREAGATVNEQFF; CDR3nt: TGTGCCAGCAGCCGAGAAGCGGGAGCGACCGTCAATGAGCAGTTCTTC
abundance: .; j_gene: TRBJ2-3; v_gene: TRBV9; d_gene: .; CDR3aa: CASSVDGSSTDTQYF; CDR3nt: TGTGCCAGCAGCGTAGACGGGAGTAGCACAGATACGCAGTATTTT
abundance: .; j_gene: TRBJ1-2; v_gene: TRBV7-2; d_gene: .; CDR3aa: CASSPGVEYGYTF; CDR3nt: TGTGCCAGCAGCCCCGGGGTAGAGTATGGCTACACCTTC
abundance: .; j_gene: TRBJ2-1; v_gene: TRBV5-4; d_gene: .; CDR3aa: CASSVLGGGAYNEQFF; CDR3nt: TGTGCCAGCAGCGTCCTGGGGGGGGGCGCCTACAATGAGCAGTTCTTC
abundance: many; j_gene: TRBJ1-1; v_gene: TRBV5-5; d_gene: .; CDR3aa: CASSLLFPLNTEAFF; CDR3nt: TGTGCCAGCAGCTTGCTCTTCCCCCTAAACACTGAAGCTTTCTTT